The rows below give T cell receptor beta chains drawn from one sample of a study of T cells in Graves' hyperthyroidism and ophthalmopathy. TCRdb reprocessed the multiplex PCR reads via MiXCR and lists one record per CDR3 protein. Of 300,000 to 350,000 distinct CDR3 sequences in the sample, about 15% are singletons; the top ten hold 33%. Sample: blood. These receptors were obtained from a man aged 30 to 45 with Graves' hyperthyroidism. CDR3s include the opening cysteine and the closing phenylalanine or tryptophan. D genes are given only for firm matches. The size field is filled for only some rows; it gives once, few, many or a size class.

v_gene: TRBV7-9
abundance: few
j_gene: TRBJ1-2
d_gene: -
CDR3nt: TGTGCCAGCAGCCAACAGGCGGCCGGCGGCTACACCTTC
CDR3aa: CASSQQAAGGYTF

v_gene: TRBV18
abundance: -
j_gene: TRBJ2-2
d_gene: TRBD1
CDR3nt: TGTGCCAGCTCACCACCTGGAGACAGGGCTAGCGGGGAGCTGTTTTTT
CDR3aa: CASSPPGDRASGELFF

v_gene: TRBV5-1
abundance: many
j_gene: TRBJ1-4
d_gene: TRBD1
CDR3nt: TGCGCCAGCAGCCAGGAGGGACAGGAAAATGAAAAACTGTTTTTT
CDR3aa: CASSQEGQENEKLFF

v_gene: TRBV18
abundance: many
j_gene: TRBJ2-3
d_gene: -
CDR3nt: TGTGCCAGCTCACCACCGATGGGAGCAGATACGCAGTATTTT
CDR3aa: CASSPPMGADTQYF

v_gene: TRBV6-1
abundance: few
j_gene: TRBJ1-5
d_gene: -
CDR3nt: TGTGCCAGCAGTGAAGGGGGGGGGCCGTGGCCCCAGCATTTT
CDR3aa: CASSEGGGPWPQHF

v_gene: TRBV28
abundance: few
j_gene: TRBJ1-1
d_gene: -
CDR3nt: TGTGCCAGCAAGGGATGGGCTTTGAACACTGAAGCTTTCTTT
CDR3aa: CASKGWALNTEAFF

v_gene: TRBV30
abundance: many
j_gene: TRBJ2-3
d_gene: TRBD2
CDR3nt: TGTGCCTGGAGCACCCCGTCGACTAGCGCCCGCACAGATACGCAGTATTTT
CDR3aa: CAWSTPSTSARTDTQYF

v_gene: TRBV6-1
abundance: few
j_gene: TRBJ2-5
d_gene: TRBD2
CDR3nt: TGTGCCAGCAACCCTAGCGGGAATCTTGGGACCCAGTACTTC
CDR3aa: CASNPSGNLGTQYF

v_gene: TRBV11-2
abundance: many
j_gene: TRBJ2-1
d_gene: -
CDR3nt: TGTGCCAGCAGCTTAGAAGGCATATTCTACAATGAGCAGTTCTTC
CDR3aa: CASSLEGIFYNEQFF

v_gene: TRBV3-1
abundance: many
j_gene: TRBJ1-1
d_gene: -
CDR3nt: TGTGCCAGCAGCCAAGAGGCAGGTAGGCTCACTGAAGCTTTCTTT
CDR3aa: CASSQEAGRLTEAFF

v_gene: TRBV28
abundance: many
j_gene: TRBJ2-1
d_gene: TRBD2
CDR3nt: TGTGCCAGCAGTTTAGAGTTAGCGGGAGGATACAATGAGCAGTTCTTC
CDR3aa: CASSLELAGGYNEQFF

v_gene: TRBV12-3/TRBV12-4
abundance: many
j_gene: TRBJ2-7
d_gene: TRBD1
CDR3nt: TGTGCCAGCACCAGGACAGGGGGGACCTACGAGCAGTACTTC
CDR3aa: CASTRTGGTYEQYF

v_gene: TRBV29-1
abundance: few
j_gene: TRBJ2-1
d_gene: -
CDR3nt: TGCAGCGTAGAGGGACGTAGCAATGAGCAGTTCTTC
CDR3aa: CSVEGRSNEQFF